Each of the 29 T cell receptor beta chains below was sequenced from the same sample in a study of cytomegalovirus exposure and HLA in healthy donors. PCR primers comprised 60 Vbeta and 13 Jbeta primers. The repertoire was sequenced with immunoSEQ multiplex PCR; TCRdb's copy has only in-frame clones and lacks some. The sample lists approximately 88,000 clones, around 81% occurring once. Specimen: PBMCs. The source is a man between 18 and 29 years old in good health and CMV-seronegative.

This chain connects TRBV5-1 to TRBJ2-6; a possible D gene is TRBD2 (6 bases). V lost 4 bases and J 4 bases, leaving 15 bases between the germline ends. The CDR3 covers 16 residues. Germline values: CDR1 SGHRS, CDR2 YFSETQ. The CDR3 region is CASSPGTPVGANVLTF. CDR3 DNA sequence: TGCGCCAGCAGCCCCGGGACTCCGGTAGGGGCCAACGTCCTGACTTTC.

The count of this clone is one. The chain combines TRBV15 with TRBJ1-1; tentative D call: TRBD1 (5 bases). The V end lost 3 bases, the J end lost 4 bases, and 12 bases lay between the germline ends. The germline CDR1 and CDR2 sequences are LNHNV and YYDKDF (reference sequence). The CDR3 has 14 amino acids. The CDR3 nucleotides are TGTGCCACCAGCAGGAAGTCTGGGGCCACTGAAGCTTTCTTT. Translation: CATSRKSGATEAFF.

The rearrangement joins TRBV27 to TRBJ2-1; no clear D. This CDR3 is 13 amino acids long. The germline V gene has CDR1 MNHEY and CDR2 SMNVEV (reference sequence). Trimming took 2 bases from V and 3 from J, leaving 5 bases between them. The CDR3 loop is CASSLSNYNEQFF. The CDR3 DNA sequence: TGTGCCAGCAGTTTAAGCAACTACAATGAGCAGTTCTTC.

On this clone: At one of its ends the junction is not consistent with the germline gene, which may arise from a read error. This rearrangement joins TRBV7-7 to TRBJ2-7; TRBD1 matches 8 bases. The germline gives CDR1 SSHAT, CDR2 FNYEAQ (reference sequence). The CDR3 is 14 amino acids. Here the CDR3 reads CASSLEQGAYEQYF. CDR3 DNA: TGTGCTAGCAGCTTAGAACAGGGGGCCTACGAGCAGTACTTC. Supplemented by reference TRBV7-7 and TRBJ2-7, the full variable domain reads GAGVSQSPRYKVTKRGQDVTLRCDPISSHATLYWYQQALGQGPEFLTYFNYEAQPDKSGLPSDRFSAERPEGSISTLTIQRTEQRDSAMYRCASSLEQGAYEQYFGPGTRLTVT.

The V and J genes are TRBV27 and TRBJ2-3; 7 positions agree with TRBD2. CDR1 is MNHEY, CDR2 SMNVEV, per germline (reference sequence). Trimming removed 2 bases from V and 4 bases from J; junction bases left unmatched: 12. The CDR3 length is 17 residues. The CDR3 DNA reads as TGTGCCAGCAGTTTAGGAGGGACGTCGGGAGGCGCAGATACGCAGTATTTT. Protein: CASSLGGTSGGADTQYF.

In the case of this clone: Compared with germline, one end of the junction differs, possibly owing to a read error. V gene TRBV7-9 combines with J gene TRBJ2-7; 7 bases match TRBD1. This CDR3 contains 15 residues. Germline values: CDR1 SEHNR, CDR2 FQNEAQ (reference sequence). The chain's CDR3 is CSSSSPATGTNEQYF. Written as DNA, the CDR3 is TGTTCCAGCAGCTCCCCTGCGACAGGGACCAACGAGCAGTACTTC.

The chain combines TRBV6-1 with TRBJ2-7; 8 nucleotides align to TRBD2. The germline V gene has CDR1 MNHNS and CDR2 SASEGT. The junction had 7 bases not matched to a gene; V was cut back by 2 bases and J by 4 bases. This CDR3 region has 15 residues. The CDR3: CASSESAGGRYEQYF. The DNA for the CDR3 is TGTGCCAGCAGTGAATCTGCGGGGGGTCGATACGAGCAGTACTTC.

The chain joins TRBV30 to TRBJ1-4, with D possibly being TRBD1 (5 bases). V dropped 1 base and J dropped 8 bases, with 14 bases sitting between them. The CDR3 is 14 amino acids. Germline assignment: CDR1 GTSNPN and CDR2 SVGIG (reference sequence). Here the CDR3 reads CAWSGGGKGEKLFF. The CDR3 DNA reads as TGTGCCTGGAGTGGGGGGGGGAAGGGGGAAAAACTGTTTTTT.

As DNA, the CDR3 is TGTGCCAGCAGTGAACCTGCTAGCGGGGCAGATACGCAGTATTTT. Translated: CASSEPASGADTQYF. The chain combines TRBV6-1 with TRBJ2-3, with 9 positions matching TRBD2. The CDR3 spans 15 residues. The germline V gene encodes CDR1 MNHNS and CDR2 SASEGT. V lost 2 bases and J lost 4; bases outside the gene matches: 4.

V and J are TRBV30 and TRBJ1-4; D may be TRBD1 (5 bases). With 4 bases removed from V and 7 bases from J, the gap between germline ends came to 19 bases. The CDR3 runs to 15 residues. CDR1 and CDR2 (germline): GTSNPN, SVGIG (reference sequence). The CDR3 coding sequence is TGTGCCTGGACTGGGCGGGACCGCTATGTTGAAAAACTGTTTTTT. As protein: CAWTGRDRYVEKLFF.

The V gene is TRBV6-6, the J gene TRBJ2-2, with 10 bases identical to TRBD1. This CDR3 has 14 residues. V lost 8 bases, J lost 7 bases, and 7 bases stayed unmatched. CDR1 and CDR2 (germline): MNHNY, SVGAGI (reference sequence). The CDR3 DNA sequence: TGTGCCAGCCGACCGGACAGGGGGGACGGGGAGCTGTTTTTT. Its translation: CASRPDRGDGELFF.

The chain is built from TRBV6-5 and TRBJ1-2, with 10 bases fitting TRBD1. The CDR3 contains 14 residues. Germline trimming cut 3 bases from V and 5 bases from J; bases unmatched to any gene: 3. Germline V gene sequence: CDR1 MNHEY, CDR2 SVGAGI. CDR3 amino acids: CASSYDRGLYGYTF. Written as DNA, the CDR3 is TGTGCCAGCAGTTATGACAGGGGGCTGTATGGCTACACCTTC.

The chain has TRBV30 and TRBJ2-1, with D unresolved. Trimming took 3 bases from V and 5 from J, leaving 17 bases between them. Per germline, CDR1 GTSNPN and CDR2 SVGIG (reference sequence). The CDR3 length is 15 residues. The chain's CDR3 is CAWRRPPTRNNEQFF. The CDR3 DNA reads as TGTGCCTGGAGACGACCCCCGACTCGCAACAATGAGCAGTTCTTC.

V is TRBV2 and J is TRBJ1-6; 8 positions match TRBD1. Germline V gives CDR1 SNHLY, CDR2 FYNNEI. This CDR3 is built from 16 residues. Germline trimming cut 4 bases from V and 0 bases from J; bases unmatched to any gene: 2. The CDR3 protein is CASSGTGSSYNSPLHF. The CDR3 coding sequence is TGTGCCAGCAGTGGGACAGGGAGCTCCTATAATTCACCCCTCCACTTT.

The chain recombines TRBV6-5 with TRBJ2-7, with 9 nucleotides matching TRBD2. This CDR3 has 15 residues. With 6 bases clipped from V and 6 bases from J, the junction kept 12 bases outside the gene matches. The germline V gene encodes CDR1 MNHEY and CDR2 SVGAGI. The CDR3 spells CASRLSRGGAAEQYF. CDR3 sequence (DNA): TGTGCCAGCAGACTCAGTCGCGGGGGGGCCGCCGAGCAGTACTTC.

V usage is TRBV10-2 and J usage is TRBJ2-2, with D hard to call. Trimming took 1 base from V and 7 from J, leaving 4 bases between them. CDR3 length: 12 amino acids. Germline CDR1 and CDR2: WSHSY and SAAADI. The CDR3 bases are TGCGCCAGCAGTGAGTTGAGCGGGGAGCTGTTTTTT. This gives the protein CASSELSGELFF.

The chain couples TRBV2 to TRBJ2-1; maybe TRBD1 (6 bases). Germline V gene sequence: CDR1 SNHLY, CDR2 FYNNEI. V was shortened by 4 bases and J by 2 bases, with 12 bases between the two germline ends. CDR3 length: 15 residues. CDR3 nucleotide sequence: TGTGCCAGCAGTGGGGGCCGGACAGCCTACAATGAGCAGTTCTTC. Its translation: CASSGGRTAYNEQFF.

The CDR3 bases are TGCAGCGTTGCCGGGACTCTCGAGTGGGATATGAACACTGAAGCTTTCTTT. Its translation: CSVAGTLEWDMNTEAFF. The chain is built from TRBV29-1 and TRBJ1-1; the D gene is possibly TRBD1 (5 bases). This CDR3 contains 17 residues. Trimming took 4 bases from V and 0 from J, leaving 21 bases between them. Per germline, CDR1 SQVTM and CDR2 ANQGSEA. The complete variable domain, with remaining parts taken from reference TRBV29-1 and TRBJ1-1, reads SAVISQKPSRDICQRGTSLTIQCQVDSQVTMMFWYRQQPGQSLTLIATANQGSEATYESGFVIDKFPISRPNLTFSTLTVSNMSPEDSSIYLCSVAGTLEWDMNTEAFFGQGTRLTVV.

This clone appeared a single time. The chain carries TRBV27 and TRBJ2-1; 10 bases align to TRBD1. V shed 6 bases, J shed 8 bases, and the junction held 16 bases outside the gene matches. The germline V gene has CDR1 MNHEY and CDR2 SMNVEV (reference sequence). This CDR3 spans 17 amino acids. In DNA, the CDR3 is TGTGCCAGCAGCCCATTAGGTACCGGGACAGGGGTTGATGAGCAGTTCTTC. Protein product: CASSPLGTGTGVDEQFF.

The chain joins TRBV5-1 to TRBJ2-4, with D perhaps matching TRBD1 (6 bases). Looked up from germline, CDR1 is SGHRS and CDR2 is YFSETQ. The CDR3 extends over 14 amino acids. The V and J ends lost 4 bases and 2 bases respectively, with 10 bases between them. The CDR3 region has the DNA TGCGCCAGCAGCCCAGGGGAACCCAAAAACATTCAGTACTTC. Its translation is CASSPGEPKNIQYF.

J is TRBJ1-4 and V is TRBV10-1, with a tentative D call TRBD1 (5 bases). The CDR3 totals 17 residues. CDR1 is WNHNN and CDR2 is SYGVQD in the germline V gene (reference sequence). V shed 2 bases and J shed 8 bases, with 21 bases lying between them. The CDR3 is CASSEGTRDRAGEKLFF. The CDR3 DNA is TGCGCCAGCAGTGAGGGGACTCGAGATCGGGCGGGAGAAAAACTGTTTTTT.

The CDR3 region has the DNA TGTGCCACCGCACTTCAGGGCCTCAATCAGCCCCAGCATTTT. This gives the protein CATALQGLNQPQHF. This chain connects TRBV27 to TRBJ1-5, with a tentative D call TRBD1 (5 bases). V lost 10 bases, J lost 3 bases, and 16 bases lay in between. The length of the CDR3 is 14 residues. Per germline, CDR1 MNHEY and CDR2 SMNVEV (reference sequence).

The genes are TRBV6-1 and TRBJ1-4; D remains ambiguous. Deletions cut 3 bases from V and 0 bases from J, with 8 bases between. CDR3 size: 15 residues. Germline CDR1 MNHNS, CDR2 SASEGT. CDR3 DNA sequence: TGTGCCAGCAGTGAGCAGTCAGCAACTAATGAAAAACTGTTTTTT. This translates into CASSEQSATNEKLFF.

The chain links TRBV27 to TRBJ1-1; D remains ambiguous. Trimming cost V 2 bases and J 2 bases, with 9 bases left between them. Per the germline V gene, CDR1 is MNHEY and CDR2 is SMNVEV (reference sequence). The CDR3 has 14 residues. CDR3 amino acids: CASSLAGVNTEAFF. Here the CDR3 DNA reads TGTGCCAGCAGTTTAGCCGGGGTCAACACTGAAGCTTTCTTT.

The gene calls are TRBV30 and TRBJ1-5, with a tentative D call TRBD1 (5 bases). V was trimmed by 2 bases and J by 5 bases, leaving 7 bases between them. The CDR3 length is 12 residues. Germline values: CDR1 GTSNPN, CDR2 SVGIG (reference sequence). CDR3 amino acids: CAWSSGDQPQHF. The CDR3 DNA is TGTGCCTGGAGTTCGGGGGATCAGCCCCAGCATTTT. Full variable domain (rest looked up from reference TRBV30 and TRBJ1-5): SQTIHQWPATLVQPVGSPLSLECTVEGTSNPNLYWYRQAAGRGLQLLFYSVGIGQISSEVPQNLSASRPQDRQFILSSKKLLLSDSGFYLCAWSSGDQPQHFGDGTRLSIL.

The J gene is TRBJ1-4, the V gene TRBV9; D unclear. CDR3 size: 14 residues. V dropped 6 bases and J dropped 7 bases, with 16 bases sitting between them. Germline V CDR1 and CDR2: SGDLS, YYNGEE. CDR3 sequence reads: CASTDTSSSEKLFF. The CDR3 DNA reads as TGTGCCAGCACCGACACGTCGAGTTCTGAAAAACTGTTTTTT.

This clone was seen only a few times. The chain recombines TRBV12-5 with TRBJ2-1; the match to TRBD2 covers 13 bases. The CDR3 spans 17 residues. Germline-derived CDR1 and CDR2 are LGHNT and FRNRAP. V was clipped by 5 bases and J by 8 bases; unmatched bases: 12. The CDR3 spells CASGPGTSGAAGDEQFF. The DNA for the CDR3 is TGTGCTAGTGGTCCGGGGACTAGCGGGGCCGCGGGGGATGAGCAGTTCTTC.

This clone came up a few times. This chain joins TRBV7-9 and TRBJ1-6; D is uncertain. This CDR3 is built from 15 residues. The germline V gene has CDR1 SEHNR and CDR2 FQNEAQ (reference sequence). Trimming removed 5 bases from V and 7 bases from J, with 15 bases in between. CDR3 nucleotide sequence: TGTGCCAGCAGCCAAAATGGACGGGGAAATTCACCCCTCCACTTT. Amino acid sequence: CASSQNGRGNSPLHF.

The V gene is TRBV5-1, the J gene TRBJ2-2, with D perhaps matching TRBD2 (5 bases). This CDR3 has 15 residues. V was trimmed by 0 bases and J by 16 bases, leaving 22 bases between them. Germline V gives CDR1 SGHRS, CDR2 YFSETQ. The CDR3 reads CASSLGGGSSSRQFF. CDR3 DNA sequence: TGCGCCAGCAGCTTGGGCGGAGGCAGCTCGTCTCGACAGTTTTTT. Looking up the rest from reference TRBV5-1 and TRBJ2-2 gives the full variable domain: KAGVTQTPRYLIKTRGQQVTLSCSPISGHRSVSWYQQTPGQGLQFLFEYFSETQRNKGNFPGRFSGRQFSNSRSEMNVSTLELGDSALYLCASSLGGGSSSRQFFGEGSRLTVL.